The 25 T cell receptor beta chains presented below share a single source sample, sequenced in a study of blood T cell repertoires in COVID-19. The protocol was immunoSEQ multiplex PCR, while the TCRdb copy is restricted to in-frame clones and leaves out a portion. The profile covers 100,000 or so clones, with 70% to 80% appearing a single time and 24% taken by the ten largest. The sample consisted of peripheral blood. The receptors derive from a human donor in a cohort sampled during active COVID-19.

The CDR3 sequence: CASRFTRDSEETQYF. CDR3 DNA: TGTGCCAGCAGGTTTACCCGGGACTCCGAAGAGACCCAGTACTTC. The J gene is TRBJ2-5, the V gene TRBV2; TRBD2 is a possible D gene (6 bases). There are 15 residues in the CDR3. CDR1 SNHLY and CDR2 FYNNEI come from the germline V gene. Trimming removed 6 bases at V and 3 bases at J, with 17 bases between.

The gene calls are TRBV21-1 and TRBJ2-7; the table's D gene call, TRBD2, was not cross checked with the DNA. TRBV21-1 is a pseudogene. The CDR3 totals 11 residues. CDR3 bases: TGTGCCAGCAGCAACCTCTACGAGCAGTACTTC. This translates into CASSNLYEQYF.

The genes are TRBV9 and TRBJ2-7, with TRBD2 as a possible D gene (7 bases). There are 15 residues in the CDR3. Germline loops: CDR1 SGDLS, CDR2 YYNGEE. V was cut by 0 bases and J by 5 bases, with 15 bases left in between. DNA of the CDR3: TGTGCCAGCAGCGTAGGGTCGGGGGGCCGGGACGAGCAGTACTTC. It encodes CASSVGSGGRDEQYF.

The chain employs TRBV7-9 and TRBJ1-1; possible D gene TRBD1, 5 bases. Trimming pared 2 bases from V and 5 bases from J, leaving 18 bases between. The CDR3 contains 16 residues. Germline lookup yields CDR1 SEHNR and CDR2 FQNEAQ (reference sequence). The CDR3: CASSLNSWGVETEAFF. The CDR3 coding sequence is TGTGCCAGCAGCTTAAATAGTTGGGGGGTTGAGACTGAAGCTTTCTTT.

This clone was counted at least ten times. This chain links TRBV6-5 with TRBJ2-1, with 9 nucleotides matching TRBD1. Trimming at V came to 8 bases and at J to 2 bases, leaving 4 bases not matched to a gene. Germline V gene lookup returns CDR1 MNHEY and CDR2 SVGAGI. There are 14 residues in the CDR3. This CDR3 is CASETGGPYNEQFF. The CDR3 DNA reads as TGTGCCAGCGAAACAGGGGGCCCCTACAATGAGCAGTTCTTC.

This rearrangement joins TRBV5-3 to TRBJ2-5; TRBD1 matches 8 bases. TRBV5-3 is treated as an ORF (open reading frame) with a function not yet certain. The J segment lost 5 bases and the V segment lost 4 bases, leaving 10 bases of the junction unmatched. CDR3 length: 15 residues. The CDR3 is CARSPDRGQRETQYF. The CDR3 DNA reads as TGTGCCAGAAGCCCCGACAGGGGACAGCGGGAGACCCAGTACTTC.

This chain uses TRBV28 with TRBJ2-7, with D possibly being TRBD1 (6 bases). With 8 bases removed from V and 1 base from J, the gap between germline ends came to 18 bases. Germline V CDR1 and CDR2: MDHEN, SYDVKM. The CDR3 extends over 15 amino acids. The CDR3 spells CASLSPTGISYEQYF. The CDR3 DNA reads as TGTGCCAGCCTATCCCCGACAGGAATTTCCTACGAGCAGTACTTC.

The chain links TRBV5-1 to TRBJ1-2, with TRBD1 as a possible D gene (6 bases). This CDR3 region has 14 residues. Germline CDR1 and CDR2: SGHRS and YFSETQ. The V end was cut by 4 bases, the J end by 7 bases, with 17 bases between. For the CDR3, the DNA is TGCGCCAGCAGCCCCAGGGGCGGTCGTGGTGGCTACACCTTC. Protein: CASSPRGGRGGYTF.

This rearrangement joins TRBV4-1 to TRBJ1-2; 9 nucleotides line up with TRBD1. The V gene end was trimmed by 0 bases and the J gene end by 7 bases; junction bases not matched to a gene: 9. The CDR3 sequence is 16 residues long. The V gene's germline CDR1 is MGHRA and CDR2 YSYEKL. CDR3 sequence reads: CASSQDWGTGGLGYTF. The CDR3 DNA follows: TGCGCCAGCAGCCAAGATTGGGGAACAGGGGGCCTTGGCTACACCTTC.

The CDR3 coding sequence is TGTGCCAGCAGTTTTACAGGGCTCTGGAATGAGCAGTTCTTC. It is translated as CASSFTGLWNEQFF. This chain connects TRBV28 to TRBJ2-1, with a possible D match to TRBD1 (6 bases). The CDR3 extends over 14 amino acids. Deletions cut 3 bases from V and 7 bases from J, with 13 bases between. Per the germline V gene, CDR1 is MDHEN and CDR2 is SYDVKM.

CDR3 sequence: CASSDGTGASQRFF. CDR3 DNA: TGTGCCAGCAGTGATGGGACAGGGGCGTCACAGAGGTTCTTC. The chain couples TRBV25-1 to TRBJ2-1, with TRBD1 identical over 10 bases. Unmatched junction bases numbered 11, after V lost 3 bases and J lost 15 bases. Germline V CDR1 and CDR2: MGHDK, SYGVNS. This CDR3 has 14 residues.

The chain is built from TRBV5-1 and TRBJ2-7; 8 bases are shared with TRBD1. This CDR3 spans 15 amino acids. CDR1 and CDR2 from the germline V gene are SGHRS and YFSETQ. Losses at the gene ends were 0 bases for V and 0 bases for J; bases not matched to a gene: 2. The CDR3 nucleotides read TGCGCCAGCAGCTTGGGGACAGGGAGCTCCTACGAGCAGTACTTC. Protein: CASSLGTGSSYEQYF.

This chain links TRBV5-4 with TRBJ2-1; 16 bases are shared with TRBD2. The CDR3 covers 16 residues. Germline V gives CDR1 SGHNT, CDR2 YYREEE (reference sequence). The V segment lost 4 bases and the J segment 9 bases; nucleotides outside the gene matches: 7. For the CDR3, the DNA is TGTGCCAGCAGCCCGGGACTAGCGGGGGGGGAGGGTGAGCAGTTCTTC. This sequence encodes CASSPGLAGGEGEQFF.

The chain couples TRBV7-8 to TRBJ2-1; 12 positions agree with TRBD2. The CDR3 contains 16 residues. Germline loops: CDR1 SGHVS, CDR2 FQNEAQ. V gave up 3 bases and J gave up 5 bases; unmatched junction bases: 5. This CDR3 reads CASSFSSGRAHNEQFF. The CDR3 DNA follows: TGTGCCAGCAGCTTCTCTAGCGGGAGGGCCCACAATGAGCAGTTCTTC.

Only a few counts were recorded for this clone. The chain couples TRBV20-1 to TRBJ1-2; maybe TRBD1 (5 bases). CDR1 and CDR2 from the germline V gene are DFQATT and SNEGSKA (reference sequence). V was pared by 6 bases and J by 8 bases, with 10 bases between. CDR3 length equals 10 residues. Written as DNA, the CDR3 is TGCAGTGCAGGGGTTCGAGGCTACACCTTC. This sequence encodes CSAGVRGYTF.

J is TRBJ2-7 and V is TRBV19; D ambiguous. Germline lookup yields CDR1 LNHDA and CDR2 SQIVND (reference sequence). This CDR3 contains 13 residues. Trimming removed 9 bases at V and 5 bases at J, with 17 bases between. The chain's CDR3 is CASTVRLGDEQYF. CDR3 bases: TGTGCCAGCACGGTGCGGTTGGGTGACGAGCAGTACTTC.

The chain recombines TRBV24-1 with TRBJ2-3, with 7 bases fitting TRBD1. This CDR3 spans 15 amino acids. Germline V gene sequence: CDR1 KGHDR, CDR2 SFDVKD. V trimming: 3 bases; J trimming: 4 bases; junction bases outside the gene matches: 6. The chain's CDR3 is CATSDGQGVPDTQYF. The CDR3 bases are TGTGCCACCAGTGATGGGCAGGGGGTCCCAGATACGCAGTATTTT.

The chain carries TRBV19 and TRBJ1-6; 7 bases line up with TRBD1. The CDR3 is 15 amino acids. The junction had 7 bases not matched to a gene; V was cut back by 6 bases and J by 5 bases. Germline V gene data show CDR1 as LNHDA and CDR2 as SQIVND (reference sequence). CDR3 in DNA: TGTGCCAGTAGCCTCACAGGGGCGGATAATTCACCCCTCCACTTT. Amino acids: CASSLTGADNSPLHF.

The chain combines TRBV2 with TRBJ1-1; TRBD1 agrees at 7 bases. This CDR3 comprises 13 residues. V lost 0 bases and J lost 9; bases outside the gene matches: 4. Germline assignment: CDR1 SNHLY and CDR2 FYNNEI. Here the CDR3 DNA reads TGTGCCAGCAGTGAAGCAAGACAGGGTAAAGCTTTCTTT. Encoded protein: CASSEARQGKAFF.

The chain couples TRBV5-6 to TRBJ2-1; weak D call: TRBD1 (6 bases). The CDR3 extends over 15 amino acids. Germline V CDR1 and CDR2: SGHDT, YYEEEE. V was trimmed by 0 bases and J by 7 bases, leaving 14 bases between them. This CDR3 is CASSLGSGEGNEQFF. For the CDR3, the DNA is TGTGCCAGCAGCTTGGGGTCAGGGGAAGGGAATGAGCAGTTCTTC.

This clone showed up just a few times. CDR3 in amino acids: CASRFPGQGEGTEAFF. As DNA, the CDR3 is TGTGCCAGCAGATTTCCCGGACAGGGAGAGGGCACTGAAGCTTTCTTT. The rearrangement joins TRBV27 to TRBJ1-1, with 8 bases aligning to TRBD1. The CDR3 has 16 residues. The V segment lost 6 bases and the J segment 4 bases; nucleotides outside the gene matches: 13. CDR1 MNHEY and CDR2 SMNVEV come from the germline V gene (reference sequence).

The V and J genes are TRBV6-6 and TRBJ1-5, with D possibly TRBD1 on 6 matching bases. Trimming removed 6 bases from V and 7 bases from J, with 28 bases in between. This CDR3 has 18 residues. Germline CDR1 is MNHNY and CDR2 is SVGAGI (reference sequence). In nucleotides, the CDR3 is TGTGCCAGCAGCCGAACAGTCCCTAGAACAGGGACCGTGCAGCCCCAGCATTTT. Its protein is CASSRTVPRTGTVQPQHF.

This chain uses TRBV7-9 with TRBJ2-3; D possibly corresponds to TRBD2 (5 bases). Trimming stripped 0 bases from V and 2 bases from J, with 12 bases between. CDR1 SEHNR and CDR2 FQNEAQ come from the germline V gene (reference sequence). The CDR3 is 16 residues long. The CDR3 sequence is CASSLASVSDTDTQYF. The CDR3 DNA is TGTGCCAGCAGCTTAGCTTCGGTTAGCGACACAGATACGCAGTATTTT.

V is TRBV2 and J is TRBJ2-7, with 9 bases fitting TRBD1. Germline CDR1 is SNHLY and CDR2 is FYNNEI. V trimming: 6 bases; J trimming: 2 bases; junction bases outside the gene matches: 8. The CDR3 loop spans 15 amino acids. CDR3: CASRLWTGEPYEQYF. In DNA, the CDR3 is TGTGCCAGCAGGCTATGGACAGGGGAACCCTACGAGCAGTACTTC.

This clone was observed once. V is TRBV6-6 and J is TRBJ2-5; TRBD1 matches at 9 bases. In germline, CDR1 is MNHNY, CDR2 SVGAGI (reference sequence). V was pared by 5 bases and J by 5 bases, with 6 bases of the junction left unmatched. This CDR3 has 14 residues. The CDR3 sequence is CASSKDRGGETQYF. The DNA for the CDR3 is TGTGCCAGCAGTAAGGACAGGGGAGGGGAGACCCAGTACTTC.